The subject of this entry is one T cell receptor beta chain. Its antigen is as yet unknown. Without exception, sorted populations had purity beyond 95%. As every portion of the isolated RNA was reverse transcribed, the sequencing read expressed TCRB transcripts. Clones were read by immunoSEQ multiplex PCR, and TCRdb kept only the in-frame ones, dropping some. This table has about 280,000 clones, 15% appearing once. This entry comes from a study of beta chain features in type 1 diabetes. General observations from the study: Across all four CD4+ subsets, people with type 1 diabetes showed modestly shorter TCRB CDR3s.

Trimming removed 10 bases from V and 1 base from J, with 16 bases in between. The V gene's germline CDR1 is MNHEY and CDR2 SVGAGI. The CDR3 runs to 14 residues. Sequenced: naive CD4+ T cells from blood. The chain has TRBV6-5 and TRBJ2-5; D not resolved. This sequence was found in a man younger than 35 with type 1 diabetes. CDR3 protein: CATSMAQPQETQYF. In DNA, the CDR3 is TGTGCCACCTCAATGGCACAGCCCCAAGAGACCCAGTACTTC.